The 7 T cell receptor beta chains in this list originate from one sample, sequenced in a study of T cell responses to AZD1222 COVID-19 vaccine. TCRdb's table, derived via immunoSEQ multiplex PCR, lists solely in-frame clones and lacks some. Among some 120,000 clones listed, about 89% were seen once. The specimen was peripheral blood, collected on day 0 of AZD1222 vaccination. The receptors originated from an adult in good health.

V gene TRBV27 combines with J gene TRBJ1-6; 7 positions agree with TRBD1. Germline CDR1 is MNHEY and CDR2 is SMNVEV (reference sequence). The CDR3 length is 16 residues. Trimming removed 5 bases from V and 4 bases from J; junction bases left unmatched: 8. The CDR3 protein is CASSPGQTRYNSPLHF. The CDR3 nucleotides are TGTGCCAGCAGTCCGGGACAGACTAGATATAATTCACCCCTCCACTTT.

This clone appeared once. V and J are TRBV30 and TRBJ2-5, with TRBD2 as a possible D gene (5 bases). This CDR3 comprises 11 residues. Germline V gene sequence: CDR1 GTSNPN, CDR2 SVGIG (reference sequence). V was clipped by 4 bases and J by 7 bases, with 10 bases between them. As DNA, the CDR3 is TGTGCCTGGAAGGACGGAGGGACCCAGTACTTC. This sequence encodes CAWKDGGTQYF.

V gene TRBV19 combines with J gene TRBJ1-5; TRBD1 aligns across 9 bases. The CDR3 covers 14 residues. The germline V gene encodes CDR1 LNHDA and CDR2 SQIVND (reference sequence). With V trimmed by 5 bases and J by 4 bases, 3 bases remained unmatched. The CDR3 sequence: CASSPGQGNQPQHF. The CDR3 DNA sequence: TGTGCCAGTAGTCCGGGACAGGGAAATCAGCCCCAGCATTTT.

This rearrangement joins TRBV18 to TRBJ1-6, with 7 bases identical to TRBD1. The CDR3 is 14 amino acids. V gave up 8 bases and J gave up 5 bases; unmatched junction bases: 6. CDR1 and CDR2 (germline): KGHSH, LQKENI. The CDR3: CASKNQGDNSPLHF. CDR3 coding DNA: TGTGCCAGCAAAAATCAGGGGGATAATTCACCCCTCCACTTT.

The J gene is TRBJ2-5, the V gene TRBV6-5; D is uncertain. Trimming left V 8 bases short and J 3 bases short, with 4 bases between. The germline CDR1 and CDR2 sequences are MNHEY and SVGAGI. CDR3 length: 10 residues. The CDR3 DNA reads TGTGCCAGCCGCGAAGAGACCCAGTACTTC. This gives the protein CASREETQYF.

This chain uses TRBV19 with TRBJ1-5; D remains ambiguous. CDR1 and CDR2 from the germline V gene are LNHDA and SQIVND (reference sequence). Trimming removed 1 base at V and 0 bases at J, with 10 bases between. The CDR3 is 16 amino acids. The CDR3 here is CASSIGQTYSNQPQHF. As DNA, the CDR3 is TGTGCCAGTAGTATAGGGCAGACCTATAGCAATCAGCCCCAGCATTTT.

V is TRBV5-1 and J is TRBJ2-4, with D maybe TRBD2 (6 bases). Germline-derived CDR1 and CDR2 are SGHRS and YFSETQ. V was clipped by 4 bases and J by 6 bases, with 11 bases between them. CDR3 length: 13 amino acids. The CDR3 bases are TGCGCCAGCAGCCCCCAGGGAGGAAACATTCAGTACTTC. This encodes CASSPQGGNIQYF.